This T cell receptor beta chain came from a study of cytomegalovirus exposure and HLA in healthy donors. The CDR3 has 11 residues. Trimming stripped 8 bases from V and 6 bases from J, with 13 bases between. Looked up from germline, CDR1 is SQVTM and CDR2 is ANQGSEA. This PCR relied on a set of 60 Vbeta primers and 13 Jbeta primers. Data came from immunoSEQ multiplex PCR; TCRdb stores just in-frame clones and leaves some out. The table includes more than 130,000 clones, 78% detected once. The chain recombines TRBV29-1 with TRBJ1-2, with TRBD1 as a possible D gene (5 bases). Sequencing was carried out using PBMCs. The receptor comes from a male donor in good health and CMV-seronegative. The CDR3 region has the DNA TGCAGCACCCGGGGGGAACATGGCTACACCTTC. It yields the protein CSTRGEHGYTF.